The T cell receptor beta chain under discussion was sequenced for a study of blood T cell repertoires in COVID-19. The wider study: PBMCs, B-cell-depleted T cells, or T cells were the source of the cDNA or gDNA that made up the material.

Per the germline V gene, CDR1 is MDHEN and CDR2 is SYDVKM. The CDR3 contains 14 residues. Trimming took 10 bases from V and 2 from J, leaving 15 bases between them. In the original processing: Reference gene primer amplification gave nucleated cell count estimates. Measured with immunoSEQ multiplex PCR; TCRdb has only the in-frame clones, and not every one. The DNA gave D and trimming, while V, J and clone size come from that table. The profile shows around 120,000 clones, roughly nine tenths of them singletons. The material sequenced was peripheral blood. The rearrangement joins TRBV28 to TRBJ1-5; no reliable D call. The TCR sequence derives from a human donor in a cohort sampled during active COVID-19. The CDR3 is CATMETGGNQPQHF. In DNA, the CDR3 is TGTGCCACCATGGAGACCGGGGGCAATCAGCCCCAGCATTTT.